This T cell receptor beta chain was captured in a study of shared clonotypes between healthy human individuals. The CDR3 has 16 residues. In germline, CDR1 is SGHTA, CDR2 FQGTGA. The V segment lost 5 bases and the J segment 6 bases; nucleotides outside the gene matches: 12. The run depth of the assay was deep. Every subset's genomic DNA went evenly onto several immunoSEQ plates. In replicate PCRs of unsorted PBMC, 250 to 350 ng DNA, some 30,000 T cell genomes, was used. This table comes from immunoSEQ multiplex PCR, and its TCRdb copy is limited to in-frame clones, with some not included. Of around 480,000 clones listed, over 75% are singletons.

This sequence originates from a woman in her forties in good health. Some clones in this sample may be carry-over from other donors' samples. The source material was PBMCs. J is TRBJ2-3 and V is TRBV7-3, with TRBD1 matching 9 bases. CDR3 sequence: CASSPRPDRGIDTQYF. CDR3 nucleotide sequence: TGTGCCAGCAGCCCCCGGCCGGACAGGGGTATTGATACGCAGTATTTT.